Sequencing of this TCR beta chain was carried out in a study of T cells in tuberculosis. V was cut by 5 bases and J by 1 base, with 12 bases left in between. The CDR3 is made up of 16 amino acids. Germline V gene sequence: CDR1 ENHRY, CDR2 SYGVKD. Data came from immunoSEQ multiplex PCR; TCRdb stores just in-frame clones and leaves some out. The sample includes about 30,000 clones, 94% of them seen just once. The origin of this receptor is a donor aged 10-29 years with latent tuberculosis or without tuberculosis infection. This rearrangement joins TRBV10-3 to TRBJ2-6; D is unresolved. The sequenced sample was PBMCs. CDR3 residues: CAISSIGQSGANVLTF. CDR3 bases: TGTGCCATCAGTTCAATTGGGCAGTCTGGGGCCAACGTCCTGACTTTC.